This note documents a single TCR beta chain sequence. This receptor's antigen is unknown. No much larger clone is present one base from it, and per-base qualities are unavailable. The CDR3, cysteine through phenylalanine, is 13 amino acids long. This entry keeps only the CDR3 DNA: 39 bases, framed from base 1. CDR1 is given as SGHRS and CDR2 as YFSETQ, both from the germline V gene. V is pared back by 4 bases and J by 3 bases, with 8 bases lying between the germline termini. This record belongs to a study of blood T cell repertoires in COVID-19 (dated by TCRdb to the early 2020s). Turning to the overall study: Collaborator samples came from the United States, Italy and Spain and covered acute and convalescent phases of COVID-19. The prospective study material was composed of cDNA or gDNA derived from T cells, B-cell-depleted T cells, or PBMCs. Subjects who had been exposed to COVID-19, were actively infected with it, or had recovered from it provided the deeply sampled blood TCRbeta repertoires that made up the dataset. The repertoires were released in a freely available public database meant as a resource for research on the immune response to SARS-CoV-2. The samples were drawn from two sources: the first 160 participants of the ongoing ImmuneRACE study, and 1,000 to 1,500 subjects contributed by 6 global collaborators. Sample metadata almost always included a de-identified subject ID, COVID-19 status, age in years and sex. Where available, HLA class I and class II types were taken from metadata supplied by the sample provider and were not determined by assay-based typing. Overall study results and their limits: Clinical and demographic metadata were provided uncurated, with the amount varying by source and participant.

One collaborating source in Seattle enrolled patients while the patients were actively infected and followed the patients over time throughout the course of disease. Collaborating institutions collected whole blood in K2EDTA tubes following their own protocols. For TCRbeta analysis, collaborators shipped samples as frozen whole blood, isolated PBMCs, or DNA extracted from either of those sample types. The immunoSEQ Assay, a bias-controlled multiplex PCR, was used to amplify TCRbeta CDR3 regions from genomic DNA. Processing in the source paper ran as follows. Within the assay, amplification of reference gene primers was used to estimate how many nucleated cells each sample contained. Sequence reads were collapsed and filtered to measure the absolute abundance of every unique TCRbeta CDR3 rearrangement. Productive Simpson clonality was computed per sample as the square root of Simpson's diversity index over productive rearrangements. The source is immuneACCESS, and TCRdb retained only in-frame sequences with V and J called. Part of the clones is not carried over; for the studies checked, unresolved V genes explain less than half of this, and the remainder is unexplained. V, J and clone size are those of that table, while D and trimming were read from the DNA. Within this sample are about 92,000 clones, with 87% of them counted one time only. Jointly, the top ten make up 15% to 20% of the sample.

Sample: peripheral blood. The sequence joins TRBV5-1 to TRBJ1-5, with no reliable assignment of the D segment. This clonotype originated in a woman aged 55-69 years with COVID-19, enrolled during active disease. The CDR3 corresponds to CASSVGVNQPQHF. The DNA reads as follows: TGCGCCAGCAGCGTAGGAGTCAATCAGCCCCAGCATTTT. Full variable domain (CDR3 extended with the reference TRBV5-1 and TRBJ1-5 proteins): KAGVTQTPRYLIKTRGQQVTLSCSPISGHRSVSWYQQTPGQGLQFLFEYFSETQRNKGNFPGRFSGRQFSNSRSEMNVSTLELGDSALYLCASSVGVNQPQHFGDGTRLSIL.